Below, one T cell receptor beta chain is given with its context. One junction end does not reproduce the germline sequence, and a read error may be involved. The sample belongs to a study of cytotoxic CD8 clonotypes in ibrutinib-treated CLL. Across the whole study: Partial responses totalled about 24 and complete responses 2; after median 68 months, roughly 14 remained remitted and approximately twelve progressed.

Germline CDR1 and CDR2: SGHNT and YYREEE (reference sequence). The CDR3 runs to 14 residues. Clones were sequenced by immunoSEQ multiplex PCR, and TCRdb holds only the in-frame ones, with some missing. The table has approximately 120,000 clones, around four fifths seen once; the top ten hold roughly 3.1%. The chain carries TRBV5-4 and TRBJ1-5; 10 nucleotides align to TRBD1. This receptor was identified in a human donor with chronic lymphocytic leukemia. The specimen was PBMCs, collected after 24 months of ibrutinib treatment. Here the CDR3 DNA reads TGCGCCAGCAGATCTACCCAGGGACAGGGGAATATGCATTTT. Translating it yields CASRSTQGQGNMHF.